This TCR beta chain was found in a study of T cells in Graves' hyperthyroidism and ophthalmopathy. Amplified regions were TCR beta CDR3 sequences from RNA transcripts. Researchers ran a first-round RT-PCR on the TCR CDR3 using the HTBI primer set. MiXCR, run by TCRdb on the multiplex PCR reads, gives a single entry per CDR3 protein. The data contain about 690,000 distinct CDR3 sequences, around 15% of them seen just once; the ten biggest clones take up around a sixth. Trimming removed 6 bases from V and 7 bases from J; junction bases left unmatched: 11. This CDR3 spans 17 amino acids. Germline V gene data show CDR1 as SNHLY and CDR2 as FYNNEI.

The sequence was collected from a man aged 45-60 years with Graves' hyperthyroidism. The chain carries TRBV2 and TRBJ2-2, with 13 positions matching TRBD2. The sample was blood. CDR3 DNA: TGTGCCAGCAGACTCCGGACTAGCGGGAGCGGTGGCGGGGAGCTGTTTTTT. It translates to CASRLRTSGSGGGELFF.